The rows below give T cell receptor beta chains drawn from one sample of a study of cytomegalovirus exposure and HLA in healthy donors. Using immunoSEQ multiplex PCR, the repertoire was profiled, and TCRdb retains in-frame clones only, with some absent. The table has approximately 180,000 clones, 80% seen once. The sample consisted of PBMCs. The receptors derive from a woman in her 40s in good health and CMV-seronegative. CDR3s include the opening cysteine and the closing phenylalanine or tryptophan. A D gene is named only where the DNA matches it firmly. Clone size is stated in some rows and not others, as once, few, many or a class when expanded.

TGTGCCAGTAGCGGCCAGCGATCATCCACAGATACGCAGTATTTT,CASSGQRSSTDTQYF,-,15,-,TRBJ2-3,TRBV19
TGTGCCAGCAGCTCTTGGACGGGACAAAGCACAGATACGCAGTATTTT,CASSSWTGQSTDTQYF,-,16,-,TRBJ2-3,TRBV7-2
TGTGCCAGCAGTTTGCGAAGCACTGAAGCTTTCTTT,CASSLRSTEAFF,-,12,-,TRBJ1-1,TRBV28
TGTGCCAGCTCACTAGGACTAGCGGGGATCACAGATACGCAGTATTTT,CASSLGLAGITDTQYF,-,16,TRBD2,TRBJ2-3,TRBV18
TGTGCCAGCAATTCTCGCGGGAATCCCCTGAATGAGCAGTTCTTC,CASNSRGNPLNEQFF,-,15,-,TRBJ2-1,TRBV11-2
TGTGCCAGCAGCTTGTGGACAGATAATCAGCCCCAGCATTTT,CASSLWTDNQPQHF,-,14,-,TRBJ1-5,TRBV5-5
TGTGCCAGTCTCCCAGGGGCTAACTATGGCTACACCTTC,CASLPGANYGYTF,-,13,-,TRBJ1-2,TRBV6-1
TGTGCCAGCAGCTTAAGGCCCTCAGTTAGCGGGAAATCAGATACGCAGTATTTT,CASSLRPSVSGKSDTQYF,-,18,TRBD2,TRBJ2-3,TRBV7-8
TGTGCCAGCAGTTTGGACAGGGTATACTACGAGCAGTACTTC,CASSLDRVYYEQYF,few,14,TRBD1,TRBJ2-7,TRBV6-1
TGTGCCAGTAGTACCTGGACAGGGAATGATCAGCCCCAGCATTTT,CASSTWTGNDQPQHF,-,15,TRBD1,TRBJ1-5,TRBV19
TGTGCCAGCAGTGGACTAGCGGGGGGATACAATGAGCAGTTCTTC,CASSGLAGGYNEQFF,-,15,TRBD2,TRBJ2-1,TRBV6-5
TGTGCCAGCAGGGTAGGGGGCGAGGAGACCCAGTACTTC,CASRVGGEETQYF,-,13,TRBD1,TRBJ2-5,TRBV2
TGTGCCAGCAGTGTCCACAGGGGTCCTGAAAAACTGTTTTTT,CASSVHRGPEKLFF,-,14,TRBD1,TRBJ1-4,TRBV25-1
TGTGCCAGTAGAGGGACAGGGATTGCAACCGGAAACACCATATATTTT,CASRGTGIATGNTIYF,-,16,TRBD1,TRBJ1-3,TRBV19
TGCGCCAGCAGCCAAGATTGGCGGGCCGGGATAAACGGCTACACCTTC,CASSQDWRAGINGYTF,-,16,-,TRBJ1-2,TRBV4-1
TGTGCCAGTAGTCCTACGACAGGGACTGGCTACACCTTC,CASSPTTGTGYTF,-,13,TRBD1,TRBJ1-2,TRBV19
TGTGCCTGCCCACCCTGGGGCCGGGAGACCGGCTACACCTTC,CACPPWGRETGYTF,-,14,-,TRBJ1-2,TRBV30
TGTGCCAGCAGCTTCCGACAGGGGGATACAGATACGCAGTATTTT,CASSFRQGDTDTQYF,-,15,TRBD1,TRBJ2-3,TRBV11-3
TGTGCCAGTAGTATAGGACTAGCAGACAATGAGCAGTTCTTC,CASSIGLADNEQFF,-,14,TRBD2,TRBJ2-1,TRBV19
TGTGCCATCAGGGAGGTATTAGGGGATCAGCCCCAGCATTTT,CAIREVLGDQPQHF,few,14,-,TRBJ1-5,TRBV10-3